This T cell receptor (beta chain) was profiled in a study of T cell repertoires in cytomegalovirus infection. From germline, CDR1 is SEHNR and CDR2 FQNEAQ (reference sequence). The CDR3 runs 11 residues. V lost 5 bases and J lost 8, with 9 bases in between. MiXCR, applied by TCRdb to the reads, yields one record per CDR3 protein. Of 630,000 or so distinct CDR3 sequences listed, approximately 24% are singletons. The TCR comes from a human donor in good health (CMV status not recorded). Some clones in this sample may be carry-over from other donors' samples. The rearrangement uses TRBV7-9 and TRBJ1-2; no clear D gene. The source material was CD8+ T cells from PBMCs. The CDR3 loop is CASSPTMGYTF. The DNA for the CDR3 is TGTGCCAGCAGCCCGACCATGGGCTACACCTTC.